This T cell receptor beta chain was observed in a study of beta chain features in type 1 diabetes. Notes on the study in general: For Type 1 diabetes patients, all four CD4+ subsets carried TCRB CDR3s that were moderately but significantly shorter.

The CDR3 spans 16 residues. From germline, CDR1 is SGHRS and CDR2 YFSETQ. Trimming cost V 1 base and J 4 bases; bases outside gene matches: 5. This clone was recorded at least ten times. As yet, its antigen is unknown. Every isolated RNA sample was fully reverse transcribed, so sequencing captured expressed TCRB transcripts. TCRdb's copy holds only in-frame clones and misses some; the assay was immunoSEQ multiplex PCR. The table lists roughly 400,000 clones, 9.6% of them singletons, with about 0.64% in the top ten. Sequences were obtained from central memory CD4+ T cells from blood. The chain has TRBV5-1 and TRBJ2-1, with 10 bases aligning to TRBD1. The receptor was derived from a man aged 25-40 years with type 1 diabetes. The CDR3 coding sequence is TGCGCCAGCAGCTTGACGACAGGGGGCGCTTACAATGAGCAGTTCTTC. Its protein product is CASSLTTGGAYNEQFF.